Each of the 31 T cell receptor beta chains below was sequenced from the same sample in a study of PD-1 blockade in classical Hodgkin lymphoma. Relapses following autologous stem cell transplantation were seen in all patients, with brentuximab vedotin exposure varying. Sequencing used immunoSEQ multiplex PCR; TCRdb keeps in-frame clones, though not all of them. The table lists 75,000 to 100,000 clones, approximately 88% of them singletons. The specimen comprised peripheral blood mononuclear cells (PBMCs), sampled at baseline. All receptors derive from a human donor with classical Hodgkin lymphoma.

This clone appeared once. The V call is TRBV20-1, the J call TRBJ2-7; maybe TRBD2 (5 bases). Germline CDR1 and CDR2: DFQATT and SNEGSKA (reference sequence). This CDR3 is 11 amino acids long. V was shortened by 8 bases and J by 1 base, with 9 bases between the two germline ends. CDR3 sequence: CSSGPSYEQYF. CDR3 bases: TGCAGTAGCGGCCCGTCCTACGAGCAGTACTTC.

The CDR3 reads CASSTRQPGANVLTF. CDR3 DNA sequence: TGTGCCAGTAGTACGAGACAGCCTGGGGCCAACGTCCTGACTTTC. The J gene is TRBJ2-6, the V gene TRBV19, with TRBD1 as a possible D gene (5 bases). V was shortened by 4 bases and J by 2 bases, with 9 bases between the two germline ends. The germline gives CDR1 LNHDA, CDR2 SQIVND (reference sequence). The CDR3 loop spans 15 amino acids.

The CDR3 sequence: CAWSVQGSGELFF. DNA of the CDR3: TGTGCCTGGAGTGTACAGGGATCCGGGGAGCTGTTTTTT. The chain joins TRBV30 to TRBJ2-2; D is perhaps TRBD1 (6 bases). Germline V gene sequence: CDR1 GTSNPN, CDR2 SVGIG (reference sequence). This CDR3 region has 13 residues. V was trimmed by 0 bases and J by 6 bases, leaving 8 bases between them.

The table lists this clone with a count of one. V gene TRBV19 combines with J gene TRBJ1-5; D remains ambiguous. With 8 bases removed from V and 3 bases from J, the gap between germline ends came to 8 bases. The CDR3 is 12 amino acids. The germline V gene has CDR1 LNHDA and CDR2 SQIVND (reference sequence). The CDR3 DNA sequence: TGTGCCAGTTCGGTCTCCAATCAGCCCCAGCATTTT. Translated: CASSVSNQPQHF.

The V and J genes are TRBV5-1 and TRBJ2-7, with 8 bases identical to TRBD1. Per germline, CDR1 SGHRS and CDR2 YFSETQ. The V and J ends lost 4 bases and 3 bases, in that order; junction bases with no gene match: 6. The CDR3 length is 14 residues. The CDR3 nucleotides read TGCGCCAGCAGCCCCTCGACAGGGGACTACGAGCAGTACTTC. Residues: CASSPSTGDYEQYF.

This chain connects TRBV7-2 to TRBJ2-7, with 8 bases that match TRBD2. Losses at the gene ends were 1 base for V and 5 bases for J; bases not matched to a gene: 7. The CDR3 consists of 15 residues. Germline assignment: CDR1 SGHTA and CDR2 FQGNSA. In nucleotides, the CDR3 is TGTGCCAGCAGCTTAGGAGGACTAGCCGCCCACGAGCAGTACTTC. Residues: CASSLGGLAAHEQYF. The variable domain in full, completed from reference TRBV7-2 and TRBJ2-7, reads GAGVSQSPSNKVTEKGKDVELRCDPISGHTALYWYRQSLGQGLEFLIYFQGNSAPDKSGLPSDRFSAERTGGSVSTLTIQRTQQEDSAVYLCASSLGGLAAHEQYFGPGTRLTVT.

The chain has TRBV14 and TRBJ1-1; D is unresolved. This CDR3 comprises 12 residues. The germline V and J ends were trimmed by 1 base and 8 bases, with 8 bases remaining between them. The germline gives CDR1 SGHDN, CDR2 FVKESK. The CDR3, as DNA: TGTGCCAGCAGCCAAGTGTCCGTCGAAGCTTTCTTT. Amino acids: CASSQVSVEAFF.

This chain uses TRBV5-1 with TRBJ1-5; the D is unclear. Per the germline V gene, CDR1 is SGHRS and CDR2 is YFSETQ. V gave up 0 bases and J gave up 0 bases, with 10 bases separating them. The CDR3 totals 16 residues. CDR3 nucleotide sequence: TGCGCCAGCAGCTTGGAGGGTCCCTATAGCAATCAGCCCCAGCATTTT. It translates to CASSLEGPYSNQPQHF.

The rearrangement uses TRBV30 and TRBJ2-7; D remains unclear. The CDR3 has 12 amino acids. V lost 4 bases and J lost 5, with 12 bases in between. Germline V gene data show CDR1 as GTSNPN and CDR2 as SVGIG (reference sequence). This CDR3 is CAWTPDTDEQYF. The CDR3 nucleotides are TGTGCCTGGACCCCTGACACCGACGAGCAGTACTTC.

This clone has a handful of counts. This chain links TRBV7-3 with TRBJ2-3; 9 positions agree with TRBD2. Germline-derived CDR1 and CDR2 are SGHTA and FQGTGA. V dropped 5 bases and J dropped 0; count of bases not matched to a gene: 3. The CDR3 runs to 15 residues. The CDR3 DNA sequence: TGTGCCAGCAGCCAGACTAGCGGAAGCACAGATACGCAGTATTTT. Protein sequence: CASSQTSGSTDTQYF. The variable domain in full, completed from reference TRBV7-3 and TRBJ2-3, reads GAGVSQTPSNKVTEKGKYVELRCDPISGHTALYWYRQSLGQGPEFLIYFQGTGAADDSGLPNDRFFAVRPEGSVSTLKIQRTERGDSAVYLCASSQTSGSTDTQYFGPGTRLTVL.

This clone came up once. The rearrangement links TRBV7-8 to TRBJ1-5, with a tentative D call TRBD1 (5 bases). Trimming left V 0 bases short and J 4 bases short, with 16 bases between. Per the germline V gene, CDR1 is SGHVS and CDR2 is FQNEAQ. The length of the CDR3 is 17 residues. In DNA form, the CDR3 reads TGTGCCAGCAGCTTAGCCAGGGCAGGTCTAAGTAATCAGCCCCAGCATTTT. It is translated as CASSLARAGLSNQPQHF.

The chain uses TRBV4-3 and TRBJ1-1, with 8 bases matching TRBD1. The CDR3 runs to 16 residues. J lost 3 bases, V lost 4 bases, and 10 bases had no gene match. The germline CDR1 and CDR2 sequences are LGHNA and YSLEER. The CDR3 reads CASSPTFGQGYTEAFF. CDR3 sequence (DNA): TGCGCCAGCAGCCCGACCTTTGGACAGGGATACACTGAAGCTTTCTTT.

This chain connects TRBV15 to TRBJ2-1; 10 bases are shared with TRBD2. The CDR3 has 21 amino acids. Trimming at V came to 0 bases and at J to 2 bases, leaving 16 bases not matched to a gene. Germline V gene lookup returns CDR1 LNHNV and CDR2 YYDKDF (reference sequence). The CDR3 nucleotides read TGTGCCACCAGCAGAGATAACCACTTAACTAGCGGGACCGGTACCTACAATGAGCAGTTCTTC. Its protein product is CATSRDNHLTSGTGTYNEQFF. The full variable domain, with the rest looked up from reference TRBV15 and TRBJ2-1, is DAMVIQNPRYQVTQFGKPVTLSCSQTLNHNVMYWYQQKSSQAPKLLFHYYDKDFNNEADTPDNFQSRRPNTSFCFLDIRSPGLGDTAMYLCATSRDNHLTSGTGTYNEQFFGPGTRLTVL.

CDR3 sequence (DNA): TGTGCCAGCCTGGCGGGAGGCCCTTCCTACGAGCAGTACTTC. Translation: CASLAGGPSYEQYF. V gene TRBV7-6 combines with J gene TRBJ2-7; TRBD2 matches 8 bases. Germline V CDR1 and CDR2: SGHVS, FNYEAQ. The CDR3 is 14 amino acids. The trim removed 8 bases at V and 1 base at J, leaving 7 bases unmatched.

The chain couples TRBV15 to TRBJ1-2; tentative D call: TRBD1 (5 bases). The germline V gene has CDR1 LNHNV and CDR2 YYDKDF (reference sequence). Trimming removed 1 base at V and 8 bases at J, with 8 bases between. The CDR3 extends over 12 amino acids. CDR3 residues: CATSRGGVGYTF. For the CDR3, the DNA is TGTGCCACCAGCAGAGGAGGGGTCGGCTACACCTTC. The full variable domain, rest sourced from reference TRBV15 and TRBJ1-2, is DAMVIQNPRYQVTQFGKPVTLSCSQTLNHNVMYWYQQKSSQAPKLLFHYYDKDFNNEADTPDNFQSRRPNTSFCFLDIRSPGLGDTAMYLCATSRGGVGYTFGSGTRLTVV.

This clone was seen a single time. The rearrangement uses TRBV28 and TRBJ2-5, with no clear D. The V and J ends lost 7 bases and 5 bases respectively, with 14 bases between them. The CDR3 runs 13 residues. Germline assignment: CDR1 MDHEN and CDR2 SYDVKM. The CDR3 coding sequence is TGTGCCAGCAACCCCCCAGGAACTGAGACCCAGTACTTC. Translating gives CASNPPGTETQYF. Complete variable domain (other parts from reference TRBV28 and TRBJ2-5): DVKVTQSSRYLVKRTGEKVFLECVQDMDHENMFWYRQDPGLGLRLIYFSYDVKMKEKGDIPEGYSVSREKKERFSLILESASTNQTSMYLCASNPPGTETQYFGPGTRLLVL.

The gene calls are TRBV14 and TRBJ1-2; TRBD1 matches 7 bases. Germline CDR1 and CDR2: SGHDN and FVKESK. This CDR3 spans 15 amino acids. V trimming: 0 bases; J trimming: 7 bases; junction bases outside the gene matches: 8. The CDR3 DNA sequence: TGTGCCAGCAGCCAAGAAAGGGGACAGAGGGCTGGCTACACCTTC. Protein product: CASSQERGQRAGYTF. The whole variable domain, filled in from reference TRBV14 and TRBJ1-2, reads EAGVTQFPSHSVIEKGQTVTLRCDPISGHDNLYWYRRVMGKEIKFLLHFVKESKQDESGMPNNRFLAERTGGTYSTLKVQPAELEDSGVYFCASSQERGQRAGYTFGSGTRLTVV.

This chain joins TRBV14 and TRBJ2-7; no firm D call. There are 16 residues in the CDR3. V lost 1 base and J 0 bases, leaving 13 bases between the germline ends. Germline loops: CDR1 SGHDN, CDR2 FVKESK. CDR3 loop: CASSQGTLPTSYEQYF. The CDR3, as DNA: TGTGCCAGCAGCCAAGGAACTTTACCAACCTCCTACGAGCAGTACTTC.

The chain couples TRBV28 to TRBJ2-7; 7 bases are shared with TRBD2. V lost 9 bases to trimming and J lost 0 bases; unmatched junction nucleotides: 8. The CDR3 length is 14 residues. The V gene's germline CDR1 is MDHEN and CDR2 SYDVKM. The CDR3 bases are TGTGCCAGTACGGGCGGGGGTAGCTCCTACGAGCAGTACTTC. Its protein is CASTGGGSSYEQYF.

The J gene is TRBJ1-1, the V gene TRBV9, with TRBD1 matching over 8 bases. With V trimmed by 4 bases and J by 0 bases, 5 bases remained unmatched. CDR3 length equals 15 residues. Looked up from germline, CDR1 is SGDLS and CDR2 is YYNGEE. This CDR3 is CASSPLQGVNTEAFF. CDR3 bases: TGTGCCAGCAGCCCGTTACAGGGGGTGAACACTGAAGCTTTCTTT.

J is TRBJ1-2 and V is TRBV29-1; D not certain. The CDR3 is 12 residues long. V was clipped by 7 bases and J by 6 bases, with 15 bases between them. Germline CDR1 is SQVTM and CDR2 is ANQGSEA. Here the CDR3 reads CSAGDRANGYTF. CDR3 in DNA: TGCAGCGCCGGAGATAGGGCTAATGGCTACACCTTC. The complete variable domain, with remaining parts taken from reference TRBV29-1 and TRBJ1-2, reads SAVISQKPSRDICQRGTSLTIQCQVDSQVTMMFWYRQQPGQSLTLIATANQGSEATYESGFVIDKFPISRPNLTFSTLTVSNMSPEDSSIYLCSAGDRANGYTFGSGTRLTVV.

This clone was seen more than once but under ten times. The V gene is TRBV5-5, the J gene TRBJ1-2; no definite D call. The germline gives CDR1 SGHKS, CDR2 YYEKEE (reference sequence). Trimming took off 2 bases at V and 4 bases at J, with 15 bases between the two ends. This CDR3 has 15 amino acids. The CDR3 protein is CASSFRSELGYGYTF. The DNA for the CDR3 is TGTGCCAGCAGCTTCCGATCTGAGTTGGGCTATGGCTACACCTTC.

The chain is built from TRBV9 and TRBJ1-2, with 9 bases that match TRBD1. Germline V gives CDR1 SGDLS, CDR2 YYNGEE. V dropped 4 bases and J dropped 6; count of bases not matched to a gene: 13. CDR3 length: 16 residues. The CDR3 DNA reads as TGTGCCAGCAGCCCACGTCCCGGGACAGGGTTGAATGGCTACACCTTC. This translates into CASSPRPGTGLNGYTF.

V usage is TRBV30 and J usage is TRBJ2-6, with D maybe TRBD2 (7 bases). V lost 5 bases to trimming and J lost 2 bases, with 19 bases between them. Germline values: CDR1 GTSNPN, CDR2 SVGIG (reference sequence). This CDR3 is 17 amino acids long. CDR3 in amino acids: CAWVRGGVITGANVLTF. In nucleotides, the CDR3 is TGTGCCTGGGTGAGGGGGGGCGTCATTACTGGGGCCAACGTCCTGACTTTC.

The CDR3 here is CASSILGRNNYGYTF. CDR3 nucleotides: TGTGCCAGTAGTATCCTCGGCAGGAATAACTATGGCTACACCTTC. This chain connects TRBV19 to TRBJ1-2; D unclear. The V gene's germline CDR1 is LNHDA and CDR2 SQIVND (reference sequence). The CDR3 loop spans 15 amino acids. V was pared by 3 bases and J by 1 base, with 12 bases between.

This clone was counted once. CDR3 region: CASSLAGTSRETQYF. Here the CDR3 DNA reads TGTGCCAGCAGCTTGGCCGGGACTAGCCGCGAGACCCAGTACTTC. This chain uses TRBV5-4 with TRBJ2-5, with TRBD2 matching over 9 bases. Germline CDR1 SGHNT, CDR2 YYREEE (reference sequence). The CDR3 covers 15 residues. Trimming removed 0 bases from V and 5 bases from J; junction bases left unmatched: 5.

Comments on this clone: At one of its ends the junction is not consistent with the germline gene, which may arise from a read error. The CDR3 reads CASSATSDEQYF. In DNA, the CDR3 is TGTGCCAGCAGTGCCACCTCCGACGAGCAGTACTTC. The genes are TRBV6-6 and TRBJ2-7, with no clear D. The CDR3 spans 12 residues. Germline assignment: CDR1 MNHNY and CDR2 SVGAGI (reference sequence).

The V call is TRBV28, the J call TRBJ2-1, with 15 bases that match TRBD2. Trimming cost V 6 bases and J 5 bases; bases outside gene matches: 11. The CDR3 has 18 amino acids. In germline, CDR1 is MDHEN, CDR2 SYDVKM. As DNA, the CDR3 is TGTGCCAGCAGATCCAGAACCGGGACTAGCGGGAGGAACAATGAGCAGTTCTTC. Translated, it gives CASRSRTGTSGRNNEQFF.

This clone appeared once. This chain uses TRBV2 with TRBJ1-2, with D possibly TRBD1 on 5 matching bases. The CDR3 length is 14 residues. Deletions cut 1 base from V and 4 bases from J, with 10 bases between. CDR1 and CDR2 from the germline V gene are SNHLY and FYNNEI. DNA for the CDR3: TGTGCCAGCAGTGAAGGTGGGGGACCCTATGGCTACACCTTC. It translates to CASSEGGGPYGYTF.

V is TRBV5-1 and J is TRBJ2-3; a possible D gene is TRBD1 (5 bases). Trimming removed 0 bases at V and 5 bases at J, with 10 bases between. Per germline, CDR1 SGHRS and CDR2 YFSETQ. The CDR3 consists of 14 residues. The DNA for the CDR3 is TGCGCCAGCAGCTTGGGCCAGGGAAGAGATACGCAGTATTTT. It encodes CASSLGQGRDTQYF.

The V call is TRBV5-1, the J call TRBJ1-4; 7 bases are a match to TRBD1. The ends lost 1 base at V and 7 bases at J; junction bases unmatched: 7. The CDR3 contains 15 residues. CDR1 and CDR2 (germline): SGHRS, YFSETQ. As DNA, the CDR3 is TGCGCCAGCAGCTTGCGCCAGGGGGGGCGTGAAAAACTGTTTTTT. Protein: CASSLRQGGREKLFF.